This T cell receptor beta chain was sequenced during a study of T-cell reconstitution after alpha-beta-depleted transplantation in children. Construction of the TCRbeta library involved unique molecular identifiers. TCRdb analysed the PCR reads with MiXCR anew, one entry per CDR3 protein. This table has 500,000 or so distinct CDR3 sequences, about 33% appearing once. The CDR3 loop spans 18 amino acids. The ends lost 6 bases at V and 2 bases at J; junction bases unmatched: 14. Germline V gives CDR1 DFQATT, CDR2 SNEGSKA (reference sequence). This chain links TRBV20-1 with TRBJ2-1; TRBD2 matches at 12 bases. Sequenced material: PBMCs from the stem cell graft donor, taken from the stem cell graft. The source is a human donor who donated a stem cell graft to a child with aplastic anemia. The CDR3 coding sequence is TGCAGTGCCCGATTACTAGCGGGAGGCTCTGGGGCCTACAATGAGCAGTTCTTC. Amino acids: CSARLLAGGSGAYNEQFF.